This section outlines one T cell receptor (beta chain) sequence together with its context. The antigen is unknown. Vbeta (60) and Jbeta (13) primers were used in the PCR. Here immunoSEQ multiplex PCR was the method, and the copy in TCRdb shows in-frame clones only, minus some. The sample shows about 160,000 clones, and 1.3% sits with its ten largest clones. The data were obtained in a study of cytomegalovirus exposure and HLA in healthy donors. On the study more broadly: The study's early data release held roughly 91 million unique TCRs from HLA-typed donors.

Germline values: CDR1 SGHRS, CDR2 YFSETQ. This CDR3 comprises 14 residues. Study observations and caveats: There was a cluster of highly shared sequence variants that was likely a sequencing artifact.

The TCR sequence derives from a woman aged 60 to 75 in good health and CMV-seronegative. Source material: PBMCs. The rearrangement uses TRBV5-1 and TRBJ2-5; D gene ambiguous. The J call could be wrong; TRBJ2-7 is a better fit for the DNA end. The CDR3 loop is CASSLLAQNYEQYF. The DNA for the CDR3 is TGCGCCAGCAGCTTGCTGGCCCAGAACTACGAGCAGTACTTC.